These 30 T cell receptor beta chains were all obtained from the same sample, sequenced in a study of cytomegalovirus exposure and HLA in healthy donors. PCR was performed using 60 Vbeta and 13 Jbeta primers. This table comes from immunoSEQ multiplex PCR, and its TCRdb copy is limited to in-frame clones, with some not included. The sample has 90,000 to 120,000 clones; 82% are singletons. The sample was PBMCs. The receptors were sampled from a man aged 30 to 45 in good health and CMV-seropositive.

V and J are TRBV5-4 and TRBJ1-3; D unclear. Germline assignment: CDR1 SGHNT and CDR2 YYREEE (reference sequence). The CDR3 is made up of 14 amino acids. V shed 2 bases and J shed 4 bases, with 10 bases lying between them. CDR3 protein: CASSFFQTGNTIYF. CDR3 DNA sequence: TGTGCCAGCAGCTTCTTTCAGACAGGAAACACCATATATTTT.

This chain connects TRBV20-1 to TRBJ2-7; D unclear. CDR3 length: 11 amino acids. The germline V and J ends were trimmed by 0 bases and 7 bases, with 7 bases remaining between them. Germline V gives CDR1 DFQATT, CDR2 SNEGSKA (reference sequence). CDR3 bases: TGCAGTGCTAGAGATTCACTGGAGCAGTACTTC. This codes for CSARDSLEQYF.

This clone was seen a few times. The CDR3 bases are TGTGCCACCAGCAGAGATTTTCGTTACGAGCAGTACTTC. Residues: CATSRDFRYEQYF. This sequence joins TRBV15 and TRBJ2-7; D uncertain. Deletions cut 0 bases from V and 4 bases from J, with 7 bases between. This CDR3 region has 13 residues. Germline CDR1 LNHNV, CDR2 YYDKDF (reference sequence).

This clone was recorded only once. The chain carries TRBV5-1 and TRBJ2-3, with 8 bases identical to TRBD1. CDR3 length equals 16 residues. The germline gives CDR1 SGHRS, CDR2 YFSETQ. With V trimmed by 0 bases and J by 2 bases, 5 bases remained unmatched. The CDR3 protein is CASSLVWGQATDTQYF. DNA of the CDR3: TGCGCCAGCAGCTTGGTTTGGGGACAGGCCACAGATACGCAGTATTTT.

The chain recombines TRBV6-5 with TRBJ1-1; TRBD1 matches 9 bases. V lost 6 bases to trimming and J lost 1 base; unmatched junction nucleotides: 3. The CDR3 is 14 amino acids. CDR1 and CDR2 (germline): MNHEY, SVGAGI. The CDR3 bases are TGTGCCAGCAGATACAGGGGGCAGAACACTGAAGCTTTCTTT. This sequence encodes CASRYRGQNTEAFF.

V gene TRBV6-1 combines with J gene TRBJ1-5; TRBD1 is a possible D gene (5 bases). Trimming took 7 bases from V and 0 from J, leaving 10 bases between them. Germline assignment: CDR1 MNHNS and CDR2 SASEGT. The CDR3 has 14 residues. The CDR3 DNA sequence: TGTGCCAGCAATGACAGATATAGCAATCAGCCCCAGCATTTT. Its translation: CASNDRYSNQPQHF.

This clone came up once. This rearrangement joins TRBV19 to TRBJ2-1, with TRBD2 identical over 12 bases. V gave up 4 bases and J gave up 8 bases; unmatched junction bases: 9. Germline V gene data show CDR1 as LNHDA and CDR2 as SQIVND (reference sequence). This CDR3 comprises 16 residues. The CDR3 bases are TGTGCCAGTAGTACCGGGCTAGCGGGGGGGCTCGATGAGCAGTTCTTC. As protein: CASSTGLAGGLDEQFF.

The rearrangement joins TRBV2 to TRBJ2-1; D remains unclear. The V and J ends lost 5 bases and 0 bases respectively, with 14 bases between them. This CDR3 is 16 amino acids long. Germline CDR1 is SNHLY and CDR2 is FYNNEI. CDR3 DNA sequence: TGTGCCAGCAGTTTTAGACTCGCTAGCTCCTACAATGAGCAGTTCTTC. Protein: CASSFRLASSYNEQFF.

The chain has TRBV12-5 and TRBJ1-2; D perhaps matches TRBD1 (6 bases). Germline-derived CDR1 and CDR2 are LGHNT and FRNRAP. Deletions cut 5 bases from V and 8 bases from J, with 12 bases between. The CDR3 contains 12 residues. The CDR3 loop is CASGPQGWGYTF. CDR3 nucleotides: TGTGCTAGTGGTCCCCAGGGGTGGGGCTACACCTTC.

This clone was seen a single time. One end of the junction fails to match germline, which may point to a read error. The DNA of the CDR3 is TGTACCAGCAGCCAAGATCGAGATTTATCGGGGGACGAGCAGTACTTC. It specifies CTSSQDRDLSGDEQYF. The chain has TRBV4-2 and TRBJ2-7, with D perhaps TRBD2 (6 bases). Germline-derived CDR1 and CDR2 are LGHNA and YNFKEQ. The CDR3 is 16 amino acids.

The chain uses TRBV25-1 and TRBJ1-1; D remains unclear. V was clipped by 2 bases and J by 1 base, with 5 bases between them. Germline V lookup: CDR1 MGHDK, CDR2 SYGVNS. CDR3 size: 13 residues. The CDR3 sequence is CASSEAGNTEAFF. CDR3 DNA sequence: TGTGCCAGCAGTGAAGCAGGGAACACTGAAGCTTTCTTT.

This clone showed up just a few times. This sequence joins TRBV5-1 and TRBJ2-7, with 13 nucleotides matching TRBD2. J gave up 0 bases and V 0 bases, and 3 bases lay outside the gene matches. Germline lookup yields CDR1 SGHRS and CDR2 YFSETQ. There are 17 residues in the CDR3. The CDR3 nucleotides read TGCGCCAGCAGCTTGGGCACTAGCGGGGGGGTCTCCTACGAGCAGTACTTC. This encodes CASSLGTSGGVSYEQYF.

The CDR3 region is CASIGQDNSNQPQHF. CDR3 nucleotide sequence: TGTGCCAGTATAGGACAGGACAATAGCAATCAGCCCCAGCATTTT. The chain joins TRBV7-9 to TRBJ1-5, with TRBD1 matching over 7 bases. The CDR3 covers 15 residues. CDR1 is SEHNR, CDR2 FQNEAQ, per germline (reference sequence). Losses at the gene ends were 9 bases for V and 0 bases for J; bases not matched to a gene: 8. Together with reference TRBV7-9 and TRBJ1-5, the CDR3 gives the full variable domain: DTGVSQNPRHKITKRGQNVTFRCDPISEHNRLYWYRQTLGQGPEFLTYFQNEAQLEKSRLLSDRFSAERPKGSFSTLEIQRTEQGDSAMYLCASIGQDNSNQPQHFGDGTRLSIL.

This clone turned up a few times. This chain connects TRBV5-1 to TRBJ2-5, with D possibly TRBD2 on 7 matching bases. Germline lookup yields CDR1 SGHRS and CDR2 YFSETQ. The CDR3 contains 16 residues. Trimming cost V 4 bases and J 4 bases, with 20 bases left between them. Here the CDR3 reads CASSGRLGRGGETQYF. In nucleotides, the CDR3 is TGCGCCAGCAGCGGAAGACTAGGAAGGGGGGGAGAGACCCAGTACTTC. The entire variable domain, with the rest obtained from reference TRBV5-1 and TRBJ2-5, is as follows: KAGVTQTPRYLIKTRGQQVTLSCSPISGHRSVSWYQQTPGQGLQFLFEYFSETQRNKGNFPGRFSGRQFSNSRSEMNVSTLELGDSALYLCASSGRLGRGGETQYFGPGTRLLVL.

This chain links TRBV9 with TRBJ2-3, with D perhaps TRBD1 (6 bases). Germline V lookup: CDR1 SGDLS, CDR2 YYNGEE. This CDR3 is built from 15 residues. V was clipped by 4 bases and J by 5 bases, with 17 bases between them. CDR3 sequence: CASSPRGWGQDTQYF. CDR3 DNA: TGTGCCAGCAGCCCGAGAGGGTGGGGGCAAGATACGCAGTATTTT.

This clone has only one observation. The chain couples TRBV19 to TRBJ1-2; 7 bases align to TRBD1. The CDR3 length is 13 residues. With 5 bases clipped from V and 3 bases from J, the junction kept 3 bases outside the gene matches. Germline values: CDR1 LNHDA, CDR2 SQIVND (reference sequence). CDR3 in amino acids: CASSSTGDYGYTF. Written as DNA, the CDR3 is TGTGCCAGTAGTTCAACAGGGGACTATGGCTACACCTTC.

This chain uses TRBV7-9 with TRBJ2-5; 7 bases line up with TRBD1. V dropped 1 base and J dropped 14; count of bases not matched to a gene: 7. Germline CDR1 and CDR2: SEHNR and FQNEAQ (reference sequence). The CDR3 is 12 amino acids. CDR3 bases: TGTGCCAGCAGCTTAGAAGACAGGGTATTATACTTC. Translated: CASSLEDRVLYF. Variable domain in full (rest from reference TRBV7-9 and TRBJ2-5): DTGVSQNPRHKITKRGQNVTFRCDPISEHNRLYWYRQTLGQGPEFLTYFQNEAQLEKSRLLSDRFSAERPKGSFSTLEIQRTEQGDSAMYLCASSLEDRVLYFGPGTRLLVL.

This sequence joins TRBV6-5 and TRBJ2-7, with a weak D call TRBD1 (5 bases). The CDR3 is made up of 15 amino acids. CDR1 and CDR2 (germline): MNHEY, SVGAGI. V shed 8 bases and J shed 6 bases, with 23 bases lying between them. The CDR3 DNA is TGTGCCAGCCGGAAAGGAACTTCAGGGTGGGGCGAGCAGTACTTC. It is translated as CASRKGTSGWGEQYF.

V and J are TRBV7-3 and TRBJ2-3; the match to TRBD2 covers 10 bases. This CDR3 has 15 residues. Germline CDR1 and CDR2: SGHTA and FQGTGA. Losses at the gene ends were 2 bases for V and 8 bases for J; bases not matched to a gene: 7. CDR3 nucleotide sequence: TGTGCCAGCAGCTTAGAAGCGGGGGGGCGGGTTACGCAGTATTTT. This encodes CASSLEAGGRVTQYF.

This clone came up a few times. The CDR3 loop is CASSSRWTGFNYGYTF. CDR3 nucleotides: TGTGCCAGCAGCTCCCGATGGACAGGGTTCAACTATGGCTACACCTTC. The chain is built from TRBV11-3 and TRBJ1-2; the match to TRBD1 covers 8 bases. This CDR3 spans 16 amino acids. The germline V gene encodes CDR1 SGHNT and CDR2 YENEEA. V dropped 4 bases and J dropped 2; count of bases not matched to a gene: 9. Using reference TRBV11-3 and TRBJ1-2 for the parts outside the CDR3, the full variable domain is EAGVVQSPRYKIIEKKQPVAFWCNPISGHNTLYWYLQNLGQGPELLIRYENEEAVDDSQLPKDRFSAERLKGVDSTLKIQPAELGDSAVYLCASSSRWTGFNYGYTFGSGTRLTVV.

The chain carries TRBV30 and TRBJ1-2; D is ambiguous. Trimming removed 1 base from V and 4 bases from J, with 16 bases in between. Germline CDR1 GTSNPN, CDR2 SVGIG (reference sequence). The CDR3 has 15 amino acids. For the CDR3, the DNA is TGTGCCTGGAGTGCCTCCGAGGCGGGAGTCTATGGCTACACCTTC. It translates to CAWSASEAGVYGYTF.

The chain links TRBV12-5 to TRBJ2-2, with 12 bases that match TRBD2. J lost 1 base, V lost 6 bases, and 0 bases had no gene match. The CDR3 consists of 15 residues. CDR1 and CDR2 (germline): LGHNT, FRNRAP. CDR3 loop: CASGGLAGNTGELFF. The CDR3, as DNA: TGTGCTAGTGGGGGACTAGCGGGGAACACCGGGGAGCTGTTTTTT. Looking up the rest from reference TRBV12-5 and TRBJ2-2 gives the full variable domain: DARVTQTPRHKVTEMGQEVTMRCQPILGHNTVFWYRQTMMQGLELLAYFRNRAPLDDSGMPKDRFSAEMPDATLATLKIQPSEPRDSAVYFCASGGLAGNTGELFFGEGSRLTVL.

The chain employs TRBV6-1 and TRBJ1-5; no definite D call. Germline-derived CDR1 and CDR2 are MNHNS and SASEGT. V shed 5 bases and J shed 4 bases, with 12 bases lying between them. The CDR3 length is 14 residues. The CDR3 spells CASSNQTPNQPQHF. For the CDR3, the DNA is TGTGCCAGCAGTAACCAGACACCAAATCAGCCCCAGCATTTT.

The CDR3 spells CASSQDTRSGNTIYF. The CDR3 nucleotides read TGCGCCAGCAGCCAAGATACTCGCTCTGGAAACACCATATATTTT. V gene TRBV4-1 combines with J gene TRBJ1-3; no reliable D call. The CDR3 is 15 amino acids. Per the germline V gene, CDR1 is MGHRA and CDR2 is YSYEKL. V lost 0 bases, J lost 0 bases, and 6 bases lay in between.

In the case of this clone: The junction shows a germline mismatch at one end, possibly a read error. The rearrangement links TRBV5-5 to TRBJ1-3; a weak D match, TRBD1 (6 bases). The CDR3 has 15 residues. Germline values: CDR1 SGHKS, CDR2 YYEKEE (reference sequence). CDR3 DNA: TGTGCCAGCAGTTTGGGGGGCTCAGCTGGAAACACCATATATTTT. Translating it yields CASSLGGSAGNTIYF. Full variable domain (missing parts from reference TRBV5-5 and TRBJ1-3): DAGVTQSPTHLIKTRGQQVTLRCSPISGHKSVSWYQQVLGQGPQFIFQYYEKEERGRGNFPDRFSARQFPNYSSELNVNALLLGDSALYLCASSLGGSAGNTIYFGEGSWLTVV.

The DNA of the CDR3 is TGTGCCAGCAGTCCATCACGAGTCACTGAAGCTTTCTTT. Translating gives CASSPSRVTEAFF. This chain links TRBV6-1 with TRBJ1-1; D uncertain. The CDR3 covers 13 residues. V was trimmed by 5 bases and J by 4 bases, leaving 11 bases between them. Germline CDR1 and CDR2: MNHNS and SASEGT.

This chain uses TRBV30 with TRBJ2-7; 10 bases map to TRBD1. The CDR3 sequence is 15 residues long. V lost 2 bases and J lost 2; bases outside the gene matches: 6. The germline V gene has CDR1 GTSNPN and CDR2 SVGIG (reference sequence). CDR3 sequence: CAWSLWTGGPYEQYF. In DNA form, the CDR3 reads TGTGCCTGGAGTCTTTGGACAGGGGGTCCCTACGAGCAGTACTTC.

This sequence joins TRBV4-2 and TRBJ2-1; TRBD2 aligns across 11 bases. CDR3 length: 15 amino acids. Germline V gene lookup returns CDR1 LGHNA and CDR2 YNFKEQ. Trimming removed 0 bases from V and 12 bases from J; junction bases left unmatched: 7. CDR3 bases: TGTGCCAGCAGCCAAGAGTGGCTAGCGGGGGGATGGCAGTTCTTC. This translates into CASSQEWLAGGWQFF.

The CDR3 spells CASADSLNTEAFF. CDR3 coding DNA: TGCGCCAGCGCCGACAGCCTGAACACTGAAGCTTTCTTT. This chain links TRBV5-1 with TRBJ1-1, with D perhaps TRBD1 (5 bases). The CDR3 is 13 residues long. Trimming pared 7 bases from V and 0 bases from J, leaving 10 bases between. Germline V lookup: CDR1 SGHRS, CDR2 YFSETQ.

The chain has TRBV18 and TRBJ2-1, with D perhaps TRBD2 (6 bases). The V gene lost 10 bases and the J gene lost 7 bases, with 20 bases spanning the gap. The CDR3 totals 14 residues. Germline V CDR1 and CDR2: KGHSH, LQKENI. The DNA for the CDR3 is TGTGCCACACGCGTAGGCGGGACCCATAATGAGCAGTTCTTC. It is translated as CATRVGGTHNEQFF.